The present entry profiles one TCR beta chain with its context. This PCR relied on a set of 60 Vbeta primers and 13 Jbeta primers. Some clones are missing from TCRdb's copy, which holds only in-frame ones; the method was immunoSEQ multiplex PCR. The repertoire consists of roughly 100,000 clones, with 65% to 80% occurring once and the leading ten covering roughly 7%. The data were taken from a study of cytomegalovirus exposure and HLA in healthy donors. This CDR3 region has 14 residues. In germline, CDR1 is SNHLY, CDR2 FYNNEI. With V trimmed by 7 bases and J by 7 bases, 10 bases remained unmatched. Source material: PBMCs. The receptor was derived from a man aged 35 to 55 in good health and CMV-seropositive. The chain has TRBV2 and TRBJ1-5; 7 nucleotides align to TRBD1. In DNA form, the CDR3 reads TGTGCCAGCAACGTAGACAGGGTCCGCCAGCCCCAGCATTTT. This encodes CASNVDRVRQPQHF.